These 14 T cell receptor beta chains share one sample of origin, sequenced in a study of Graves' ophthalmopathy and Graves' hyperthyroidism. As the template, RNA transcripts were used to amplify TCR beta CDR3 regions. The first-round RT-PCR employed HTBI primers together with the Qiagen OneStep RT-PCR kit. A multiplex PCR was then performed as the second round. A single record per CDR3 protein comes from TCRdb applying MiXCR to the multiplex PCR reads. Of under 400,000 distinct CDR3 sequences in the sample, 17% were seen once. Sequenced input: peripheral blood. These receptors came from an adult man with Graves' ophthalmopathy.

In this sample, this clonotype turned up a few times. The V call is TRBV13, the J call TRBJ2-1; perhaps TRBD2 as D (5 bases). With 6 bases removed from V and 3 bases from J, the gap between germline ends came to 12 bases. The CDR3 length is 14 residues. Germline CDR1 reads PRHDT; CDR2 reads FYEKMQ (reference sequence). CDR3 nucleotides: TGTGCCAGCAGTGGAGGCAGATACTACAATGAGCAGTTCTTC. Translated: CASSGGRYYNEQFF.

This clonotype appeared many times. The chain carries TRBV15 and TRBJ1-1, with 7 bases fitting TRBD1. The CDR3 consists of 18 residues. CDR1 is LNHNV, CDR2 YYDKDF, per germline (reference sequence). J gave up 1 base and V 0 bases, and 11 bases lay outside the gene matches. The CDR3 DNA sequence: TGTGCCACCAGCAGAGATTACGGACAGGTTGAGGGGAACACTGAAGCTTTCTTT. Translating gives CATSRDYGQVEGNTEAFF. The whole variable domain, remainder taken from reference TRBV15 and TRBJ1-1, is DAMVIQNPRYQVTQFGKPVTLSCSQTLNHNVMYWYQQKSSQAPKLLFHYYDKDFNNEADTPDNFQSRRPNTSFCFLDIRSPGLGDTAMYLCATSRDYGQVEGNTEAFFGQGTRLTVV.

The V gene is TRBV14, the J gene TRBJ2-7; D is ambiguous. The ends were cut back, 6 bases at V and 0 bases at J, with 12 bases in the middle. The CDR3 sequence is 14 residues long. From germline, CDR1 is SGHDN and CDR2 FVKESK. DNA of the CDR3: TGTGCCAGCAGGTCCCCGGGCCGCTCCTACGAGCAGTACTTC. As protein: CASRSPGRSYEQYF.

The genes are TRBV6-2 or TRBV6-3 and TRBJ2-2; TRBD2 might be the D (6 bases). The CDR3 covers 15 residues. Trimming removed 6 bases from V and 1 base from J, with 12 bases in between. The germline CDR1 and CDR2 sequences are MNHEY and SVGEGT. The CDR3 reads CASSRRRGNTGELFF. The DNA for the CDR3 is TGTGCCAGCAGCCGACGGCGGGGGAACACCGGGGAGCTGTTTTTT.

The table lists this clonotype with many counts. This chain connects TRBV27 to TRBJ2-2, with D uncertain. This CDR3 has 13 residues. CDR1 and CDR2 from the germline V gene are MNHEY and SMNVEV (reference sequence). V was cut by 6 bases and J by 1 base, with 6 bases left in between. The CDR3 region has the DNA TGTGCCAGCAGCTCCTGGAACACCGGGGAGCTGTTTTTT. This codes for CASSSWNTGELFF.

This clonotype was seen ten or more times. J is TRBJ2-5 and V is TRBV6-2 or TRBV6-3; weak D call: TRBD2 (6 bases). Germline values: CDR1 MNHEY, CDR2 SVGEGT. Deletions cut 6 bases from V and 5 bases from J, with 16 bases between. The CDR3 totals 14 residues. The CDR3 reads CASSTGLPGETQYF. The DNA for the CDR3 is TGTGCCAGCAGCACGGGACTGCCGGGGGAGACCCAGTACTTC.

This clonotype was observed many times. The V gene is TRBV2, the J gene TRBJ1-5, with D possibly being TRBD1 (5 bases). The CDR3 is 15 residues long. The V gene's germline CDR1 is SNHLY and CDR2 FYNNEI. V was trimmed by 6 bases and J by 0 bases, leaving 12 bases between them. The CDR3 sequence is CASRIGTISNQPQHF. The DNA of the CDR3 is TGTGCCAGCAGGATCGGGACGATTAGCAATCAGCCCCAGCATTTT.

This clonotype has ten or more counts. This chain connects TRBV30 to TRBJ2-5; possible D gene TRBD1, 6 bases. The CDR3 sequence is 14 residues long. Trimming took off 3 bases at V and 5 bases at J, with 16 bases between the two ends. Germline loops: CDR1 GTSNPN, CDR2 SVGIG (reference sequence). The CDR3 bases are TGTGCCTGGAGCATTCTAGACAGGCGGGAGACCCAGTACTTC. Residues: CAWSILDRRETQYF.

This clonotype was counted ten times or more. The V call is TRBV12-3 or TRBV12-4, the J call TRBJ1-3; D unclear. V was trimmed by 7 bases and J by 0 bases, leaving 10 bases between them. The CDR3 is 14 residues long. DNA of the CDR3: TGTGCCAGCAATACGGGATACTCTGGAAACACCATATATTTT. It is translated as CASNTGYSGNTIYF.

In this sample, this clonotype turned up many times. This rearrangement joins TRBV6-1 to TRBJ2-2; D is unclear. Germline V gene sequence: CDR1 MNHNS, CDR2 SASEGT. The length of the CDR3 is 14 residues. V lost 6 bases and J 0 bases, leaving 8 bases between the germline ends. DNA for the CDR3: TGTGCCAGCAGGGAACGCCCGAACACCGGGGAGCTGTTTTTT. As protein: CASRERPNTGELFF.

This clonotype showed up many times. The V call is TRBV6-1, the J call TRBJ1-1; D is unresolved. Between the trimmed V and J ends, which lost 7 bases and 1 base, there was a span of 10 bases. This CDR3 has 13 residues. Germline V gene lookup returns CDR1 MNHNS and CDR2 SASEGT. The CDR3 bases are TGTGCCAGCACCTTCGACGGGAACACTGAAGCTTTCTTT. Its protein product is CASTFDGNTEAFF.

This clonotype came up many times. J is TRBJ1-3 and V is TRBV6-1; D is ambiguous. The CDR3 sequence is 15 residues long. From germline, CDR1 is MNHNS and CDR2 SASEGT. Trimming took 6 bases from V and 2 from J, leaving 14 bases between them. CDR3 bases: TGTGCCAGCAGCACCACCAGATCCCCTGGAAACACCATATATTTT. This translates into CASSTTRSPGNTIYF.

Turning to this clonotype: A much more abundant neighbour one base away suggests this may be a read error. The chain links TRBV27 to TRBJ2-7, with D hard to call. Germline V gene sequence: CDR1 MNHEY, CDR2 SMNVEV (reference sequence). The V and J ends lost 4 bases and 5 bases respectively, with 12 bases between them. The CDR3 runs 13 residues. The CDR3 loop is CASSSSPQNEQYF. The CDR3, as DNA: TGTGCCAGCAGTTCATCACCTCAGAACGAGCAGTACTTC.

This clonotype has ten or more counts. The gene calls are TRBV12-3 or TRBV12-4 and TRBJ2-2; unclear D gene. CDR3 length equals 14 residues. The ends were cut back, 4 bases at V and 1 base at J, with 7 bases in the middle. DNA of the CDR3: TGTGCCAGCAGTTCCGGAGTGAACACCGGGGAGCTGTTTTTT. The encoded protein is CASSSGVNTGELFF.